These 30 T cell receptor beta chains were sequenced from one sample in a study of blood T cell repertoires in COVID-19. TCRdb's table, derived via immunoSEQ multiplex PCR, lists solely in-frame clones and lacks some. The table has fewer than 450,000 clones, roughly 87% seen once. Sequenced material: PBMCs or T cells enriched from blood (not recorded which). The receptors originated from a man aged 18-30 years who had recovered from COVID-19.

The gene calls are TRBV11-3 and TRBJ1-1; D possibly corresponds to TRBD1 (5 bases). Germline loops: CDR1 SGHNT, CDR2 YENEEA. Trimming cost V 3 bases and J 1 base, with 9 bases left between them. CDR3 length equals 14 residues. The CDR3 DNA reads TGTGCCAGCAGCTTGACAGCATCGAACACTGAAGCTTTCTTT. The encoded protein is CASSLTASNTEAFF.

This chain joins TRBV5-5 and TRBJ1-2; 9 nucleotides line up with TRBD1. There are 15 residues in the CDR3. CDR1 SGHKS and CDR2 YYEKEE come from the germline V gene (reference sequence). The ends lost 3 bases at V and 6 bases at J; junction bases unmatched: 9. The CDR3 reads CASSWTTGGTNGYTF. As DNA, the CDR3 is TGTGCCAGCAGCTGGACGACAGGGGGGACTAATGGCTACACCTTC.

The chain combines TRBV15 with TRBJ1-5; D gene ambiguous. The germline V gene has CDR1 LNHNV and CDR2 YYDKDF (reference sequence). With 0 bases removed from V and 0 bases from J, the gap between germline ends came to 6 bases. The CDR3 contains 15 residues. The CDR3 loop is CATSREYYSNQPQHF. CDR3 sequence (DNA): TGTGCCACCAGCAGAGAATACTATAGCAATCAGCCCCAGCATTTT.

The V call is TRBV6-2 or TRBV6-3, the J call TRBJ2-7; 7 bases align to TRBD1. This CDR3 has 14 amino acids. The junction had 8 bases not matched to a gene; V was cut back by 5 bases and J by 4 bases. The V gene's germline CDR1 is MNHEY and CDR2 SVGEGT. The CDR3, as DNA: TGTGCCAGCAGTACCTGGACAGGACGGTACGAGCAGTACTTC. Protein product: CASSTWTGRYEQYF.

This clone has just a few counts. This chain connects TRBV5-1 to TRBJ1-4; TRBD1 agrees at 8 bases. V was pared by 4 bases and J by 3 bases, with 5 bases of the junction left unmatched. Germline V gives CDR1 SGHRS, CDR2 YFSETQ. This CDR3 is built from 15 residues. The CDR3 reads CASSDQGAANEKLFF. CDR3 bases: TGCGCCAGCAGCGACCAGGGGGCAGCTAATGAAAAACTGTTTTTT. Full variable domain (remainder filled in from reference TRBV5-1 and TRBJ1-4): KAGVTQTPRYLIKTRGQQVTLSCSPISGHRSVSWYQQTPGQGLQFLFEYFSETQRNKGNFPGRFSGRQFSNSRSEMNVSTLELGDSALYLCASSDQGAANEKLFFGSGTQLSVL.

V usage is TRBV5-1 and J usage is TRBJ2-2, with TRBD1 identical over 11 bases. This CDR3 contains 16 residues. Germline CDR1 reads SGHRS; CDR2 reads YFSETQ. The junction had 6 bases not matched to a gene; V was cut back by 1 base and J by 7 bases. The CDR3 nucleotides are TGCGCCAGCAGCTTGTGGACAGGGGGCTCCGGCGGGGAGCTGTTTTTT. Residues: CASSLWTGGSGGELFF.

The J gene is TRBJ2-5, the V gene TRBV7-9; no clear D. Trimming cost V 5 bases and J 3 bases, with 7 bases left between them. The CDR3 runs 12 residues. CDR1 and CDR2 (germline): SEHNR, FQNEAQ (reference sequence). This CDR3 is CASSPQEETQYF. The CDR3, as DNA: TGTGCCAGCAGCCCACAAGAAGAGACCCAGTACTTC. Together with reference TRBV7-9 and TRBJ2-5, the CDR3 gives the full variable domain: DTGVSQNPRHKITKRGQNVTFRCDPISEHNRLYWYRQTLGQGPEFLTYFQNEAQLEKSRLLSDRFSAERPKGSFSTLEIQRTEQGDSAMYLCASSPQEETQYFGPGTRLLVL.

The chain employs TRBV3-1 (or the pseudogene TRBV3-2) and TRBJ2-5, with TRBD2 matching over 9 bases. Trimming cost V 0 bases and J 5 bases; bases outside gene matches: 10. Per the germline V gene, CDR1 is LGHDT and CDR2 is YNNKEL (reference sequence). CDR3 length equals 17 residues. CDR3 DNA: TGTGCCAGCAGCCAAGATCCCGAGCGGGGGGCGGAGGAGACCCAGTACTTC. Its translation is CASSQDPERGAEETQYF.

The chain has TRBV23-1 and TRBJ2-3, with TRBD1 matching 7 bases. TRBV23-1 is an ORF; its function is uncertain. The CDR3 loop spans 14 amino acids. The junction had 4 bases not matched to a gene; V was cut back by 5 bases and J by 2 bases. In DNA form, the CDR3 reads TGCGCCAGCAGTAAGGGACAGCCCACAGATACGCAGTATTTT. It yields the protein CASSKGQPTDTQYF.

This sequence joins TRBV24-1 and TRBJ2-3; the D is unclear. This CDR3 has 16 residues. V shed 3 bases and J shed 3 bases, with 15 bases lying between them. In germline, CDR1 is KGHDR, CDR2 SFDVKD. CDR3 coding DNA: TGTGCCACCAGTGATCCAGCTAGGTTCTTGACAGATACGCAGTATTTT. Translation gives CATSDPARFLTDTQYF.

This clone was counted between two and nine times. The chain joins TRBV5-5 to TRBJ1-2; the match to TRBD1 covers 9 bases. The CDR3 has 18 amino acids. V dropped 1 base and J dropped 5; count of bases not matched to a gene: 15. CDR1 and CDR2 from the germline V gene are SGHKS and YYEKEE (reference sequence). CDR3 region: CASSLYGGEQGAEYGYTF. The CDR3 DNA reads TGTGCCAGCAGCTTGTATGGCGGGGAACAGGGGGCAGAGTATGGCTACACCTTC. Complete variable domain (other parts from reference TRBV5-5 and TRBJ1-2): DAGVTQSPTHLIKTRGQQVTLRCSPISGHKSVSWYQQVLGQGPQFIFQYYEKEERGRGNFPDRFSARQFPNYSSELNVNALLLGDSALYLCASSLYGGEQGAEYGYTFGSGTRLTVV.

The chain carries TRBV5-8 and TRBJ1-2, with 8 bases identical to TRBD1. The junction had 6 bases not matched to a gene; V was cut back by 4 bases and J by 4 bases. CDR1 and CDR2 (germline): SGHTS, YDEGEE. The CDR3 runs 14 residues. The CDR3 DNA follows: TGTGCCAGCAGCAAAACGGACAGGGTCTATGGCTACACCTTC. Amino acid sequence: CASSKTDRVYGYTF.

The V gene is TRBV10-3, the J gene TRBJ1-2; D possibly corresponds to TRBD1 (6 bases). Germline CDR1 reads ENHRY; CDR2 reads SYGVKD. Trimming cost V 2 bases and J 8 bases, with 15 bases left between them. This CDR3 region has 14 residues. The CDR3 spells CAISEGGAISGYTF. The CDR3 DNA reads TGTGCCATCAGTGAGGGGGGCGCGATCAGCGGCTACACCTTC.

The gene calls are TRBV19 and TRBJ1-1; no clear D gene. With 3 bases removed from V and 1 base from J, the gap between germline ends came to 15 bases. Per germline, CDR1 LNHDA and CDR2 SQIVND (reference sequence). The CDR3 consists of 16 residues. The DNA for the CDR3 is TGTGCCAGTAGTATCTCGGGAAACTTGGGGAACACTGAAGCTTTCTTT. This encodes CASSISGNLGNTEAFF.

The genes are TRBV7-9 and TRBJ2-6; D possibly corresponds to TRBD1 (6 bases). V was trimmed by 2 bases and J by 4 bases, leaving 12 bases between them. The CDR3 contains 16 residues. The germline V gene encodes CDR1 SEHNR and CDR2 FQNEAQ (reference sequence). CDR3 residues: CASSLTRGPGANVLTF. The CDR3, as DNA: TGTGCCAGCAGCTTAACCAGGGGACCCGGGGCCAACGTCCTGACTTTC.

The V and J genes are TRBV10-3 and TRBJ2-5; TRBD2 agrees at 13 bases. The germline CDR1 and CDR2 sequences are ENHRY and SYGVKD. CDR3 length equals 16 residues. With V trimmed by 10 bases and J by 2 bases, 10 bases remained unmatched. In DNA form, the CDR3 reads TGTGCCACCAGGACTAGCGGGAGACAGGGACAAGAGACCCAGTACTTC. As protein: CATRTSGRQGQETQYF.

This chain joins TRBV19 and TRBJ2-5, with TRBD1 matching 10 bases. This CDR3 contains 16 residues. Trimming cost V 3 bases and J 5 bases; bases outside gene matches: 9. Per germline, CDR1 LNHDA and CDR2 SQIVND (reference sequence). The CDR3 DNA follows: TGTGCCAGTAGTATTAAAGGGACAGGGGTCAGGGAGACCCAGTACTTC. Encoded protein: CASSIKGTGVRETQYF.

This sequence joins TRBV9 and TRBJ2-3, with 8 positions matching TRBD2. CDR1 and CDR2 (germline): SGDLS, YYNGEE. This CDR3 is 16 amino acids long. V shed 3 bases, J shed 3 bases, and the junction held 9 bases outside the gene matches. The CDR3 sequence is CASSGRTGGATDTQYF. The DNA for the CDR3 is TGTGCCAGCAGCGGACGAACCGGGGGGGCAACAGATACGCAGTATTTT.

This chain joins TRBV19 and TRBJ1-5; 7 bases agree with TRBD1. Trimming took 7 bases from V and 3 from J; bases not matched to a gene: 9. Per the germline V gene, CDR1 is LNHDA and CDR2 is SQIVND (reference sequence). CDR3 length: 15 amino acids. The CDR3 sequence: CASNNRDSPNQPQHF. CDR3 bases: TGTGCCAGTAACAACCGGGACAGTCCCAATCAGCCCCAGCATTTT.

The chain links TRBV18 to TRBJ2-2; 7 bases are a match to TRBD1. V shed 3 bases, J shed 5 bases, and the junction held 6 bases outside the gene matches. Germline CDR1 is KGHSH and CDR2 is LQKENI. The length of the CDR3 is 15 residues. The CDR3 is CASSPGTDTTGELFF. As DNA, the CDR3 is TGTGCCAGCTCACCCGGGACAGACACTACCGGGGAGCTGTTTTTT. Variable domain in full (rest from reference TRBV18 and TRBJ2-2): NAGVMQNPRHLVRRRGQEARLRCSPMKGHSHVYWYRQLPEEGLKFMVYLQKENIIDESGMPKERFSAEFPKEGPSILRIQQVVRGDSAAYFCASSPGTDTTGELFFGEGSRLTVL.

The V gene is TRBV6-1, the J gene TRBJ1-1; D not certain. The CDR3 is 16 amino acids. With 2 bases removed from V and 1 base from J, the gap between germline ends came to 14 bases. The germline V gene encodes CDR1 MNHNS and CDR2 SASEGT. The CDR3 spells CASSERPADSNTEAFF. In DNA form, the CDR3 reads TGTGCCAGCAGTGAACGCCCGGCGGATTCGAACACTGAAGCTTTCTTT.

The CDR3 region has the DNA TGTGCCAGCAGCCAACCTAGCGGGAGGAGCACAGATACGCAGTATTTT. This translates into CASSQPSGRSTDTQYF. V usage is TRBV28 and J usage is TRBJ2-3, with TRBD2 identical over 11 bases. Germline-derived CDR1 and CDR2 are MDHEN and SYDVKM. The V gene end was trimmed by 6 bases and the J gene end by 0 bases; junction bases not matched to a gene: 5. The CDR3 contains 16 residues.

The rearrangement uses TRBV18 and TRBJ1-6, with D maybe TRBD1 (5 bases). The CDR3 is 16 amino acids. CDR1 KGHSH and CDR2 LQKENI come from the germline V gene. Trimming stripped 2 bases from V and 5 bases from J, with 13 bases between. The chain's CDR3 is CASSPERGLDNSPLHF. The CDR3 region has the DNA TGTGCCAGCTCACCAGAAAGGGGTTTAGATAATTCACCCCTCCACTTT.

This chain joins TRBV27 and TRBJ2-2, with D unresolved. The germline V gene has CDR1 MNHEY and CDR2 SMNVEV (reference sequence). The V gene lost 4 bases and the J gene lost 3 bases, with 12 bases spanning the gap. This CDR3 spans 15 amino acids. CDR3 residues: CASSSLGRDTGELFF. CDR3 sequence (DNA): TGTGCCAGCAGTTCCCTAGGCCGGGACACCGGGGAGCTGTTTTTT.

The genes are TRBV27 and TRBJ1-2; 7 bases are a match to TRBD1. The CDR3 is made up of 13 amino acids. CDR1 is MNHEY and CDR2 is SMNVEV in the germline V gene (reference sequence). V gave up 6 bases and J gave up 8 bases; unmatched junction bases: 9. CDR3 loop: CASRVGQAGGYTF. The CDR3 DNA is TGTGCCAGCAGGGTCGGACAGGCTGGCGGCTACACCTTC.

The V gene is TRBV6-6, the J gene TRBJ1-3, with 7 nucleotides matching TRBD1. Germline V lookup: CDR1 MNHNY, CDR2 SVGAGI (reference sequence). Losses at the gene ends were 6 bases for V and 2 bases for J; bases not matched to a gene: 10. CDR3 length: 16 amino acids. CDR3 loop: CASRREPGGTGNTIYF. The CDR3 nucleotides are TGTGCCAGCAGAAGAGAACCAGGGGGTACTGGAAACACCATATATTTT.

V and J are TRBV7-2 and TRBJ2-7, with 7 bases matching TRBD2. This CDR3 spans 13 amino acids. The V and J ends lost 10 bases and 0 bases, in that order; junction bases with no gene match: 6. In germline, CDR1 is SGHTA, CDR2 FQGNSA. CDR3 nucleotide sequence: TGTGCCACCGCAGCGGGACGCTCCTACGAGCAGTACTTC. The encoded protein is CATAAGRSYEQYF.

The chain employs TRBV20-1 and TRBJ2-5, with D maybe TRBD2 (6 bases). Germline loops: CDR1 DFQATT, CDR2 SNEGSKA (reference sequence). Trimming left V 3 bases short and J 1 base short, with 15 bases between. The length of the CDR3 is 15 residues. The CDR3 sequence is CSASRGTLPQETQYF. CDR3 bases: TGCAGTGCTAGTCGTGGGACTCTCCCCCAAGAGACCCAGTACTTC.

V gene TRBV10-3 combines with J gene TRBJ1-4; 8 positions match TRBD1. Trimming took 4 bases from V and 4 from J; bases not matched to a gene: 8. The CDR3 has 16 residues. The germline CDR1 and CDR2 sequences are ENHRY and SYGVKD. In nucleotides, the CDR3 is TGTGCCATCAGTGCCCATAAGACAGGGGATAATGAAAAACTGTTTTTT. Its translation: CAISAHKTGDNEKLFF.

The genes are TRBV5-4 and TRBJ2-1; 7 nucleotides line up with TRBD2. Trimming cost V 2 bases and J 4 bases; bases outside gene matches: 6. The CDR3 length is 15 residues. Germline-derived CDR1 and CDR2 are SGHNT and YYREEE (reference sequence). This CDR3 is CASSLSGDAYNEQFF. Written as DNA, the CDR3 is TGTGCCAGCAGCTTAAGCGGGGACGCATACAATGAGCAGTTCTTC.